This passage covers 30 T cell receptor beta chains from one sample sequenced in a study of molecular identifiers for immune sequencing clone quantification. TCRdb reprocessed the PCR reads via MiXCR and lists one record per CDR3 protein. In the table there are around 470,000 distinct CDR3 sequences, roughly 24% of which are singletons. Sample: naive CD8+ T cells from blood, with Jurkat cell RNA spiked in. The sample's subset: FACS-sorted CD8+CD4-CCR7+CD45RA+ naive T cells. The receptor source for this set is a human donor in good health. Some libraries in this study had Jurkat cell RNA spiked in.

In regard to this clonotype: This may arise from a read error, as a much more abundant clone is one base away. The chain employs TRBV4-3 and TRBJ1-1; 7 bases line up with TRBD1. The CDR3 extends over 16 amino acids. Germline V gene data show CDR1 as LGHNA and CDR2 as YSLEER. V dropped 0 bases and J dropped 6; count of bases not matched to a gene: 10. CDR3 residues: CASSQDRGGGRSEAFF. As DNA, the CDR3 is TGCGCCAGCAGCCAAGATAGGGGAGGGGGCCGGTCTGAAGCTTTCTTT.

This clonotype showed up many times. V gene TRBV6-8 combines with J gene TRBJ2-5; the D is unclear. V was trimmed by 4 bases and J by 2 bases, leaving 5 bases between them. Germline lookup yields CDR1 MNHGY and CDR2 SAAAGT. CDR3 size: 12 residues. In DNA, the CDR3 is TGTGCCAGCAGTTTCAAGCAAGAGACCCAGTACTTC. Translated: CASSFKQETQYF.

The V gene is TRBV19, the J gene TRBJ1-5, with a weak D call TRBD1 (6 bases). This CDR3 comprises 15 residues. The germline V gene encodes CDR1 LNHDA and CDR2 SQIVND (reference sequence). V was clipped by 7 bases and J by 2 bases, with 15 bases between them. CDR3 region: CASTQQGDGNQPQHF. The CDR3 nucleotides are TGTGCCAGTACCCAACAGGGAGATGGCAATCAGCCCCAGCATTTT.

The J gene is TRBJ1-2, the V gene TRBV19; D is ambiguous. CDR1 and CDR2 (germline): LNHDA, SQIVND (reference sequence). This CDR3 is built from 12 residues. The germline V and J ends were trimmed by 7 bases and 3 bases, with 9 bases remaining between them. CDR3 bases: TGTGCCAGTACAACAGATCACTATGGCTACACCTTC. Its translation: CASTTDHYGYTF.

In the case of this clonotype: A single base separates this from a much larger clone, so it may be a read error. The chain links TRBV28 to TRBJ1-1; maybe TRBD1 (5 bases). This CDR3 region has 16 residues. V was clipped by 5 bases and J by 0 bases, with 16 bases between them. The germline CDR1 and CDR2 sequences are MDHEN and SYDVKM. The CDR3: CASSPFGRVLNTEAFF. DNA for the CDR3: TGTGCCAGCAGTCCCTTTGGCAGGGTGCTGAACACTGAAGCTTTCTTT.

This clonotype has a count of ten or more. The chain carries TRBV4-1 and TRBJ1-2; D possibly corresponds to TRBD1 (5 bases). Germline CDR1 and CDR2: MGHRA and YSYEKL. CDR3 length equals 15 residues. Trimming stripped 3 bases from V and 0 bases from J, with 11 bases between. Written as DNA, the CDR3 is TGCGCCAGCAGCCAGGGGACGGGAGCTAACTATGGCTACACCTTC. Residues: CASSQGTGANYGYTF.

As to this clonotype: Mismatch with germline at one junction end may stem from a read error. The V and J genes are TRBV20-1 and TRBJ2-3; D gene uncertain. Germline V gene data show CDR1 as DFQATT and CDR2 as SNEGSKA (reference sequence). The CDR3 length is 15 residues. CDR3 in DNA: TGCCGTGCCGCCCACACGGCCCCCAGCACAGATACGCAGTATTTT. Encoded protein: CRAAHTAPSTDTQYF.

Details on this clonotype: A single base separates this from a much larger clone, so it may be a read error. The chain links TRBV4-2 to TRBJ2-4, with a tentative D call TRBD2 (6 bases). V lost 4 bases to trimming and J lost 9 bases, with 16 bases between them. The germline V gene encodes CDR1 LGHNA and CDR2 YNFKEQ. The CDR3 loop spans 14 amino acids. The CDR3 reads CASSREGQGGIQYF. The CDR3 nucleotides read TGTGCCAGCAGCCGAGAGGGCCAGGGAGGCATTCAGTACTTC.

Comment on this clonotype: Compared with germline, one end of the junction differs, possibly owing to a read error. This chain connects TRBV7-9 to TRBJ1-3, with D unresolved. The CDR3 consists of 14 residues. The germline CDR1 and CDR2 sequences are SEHNR and FQNEAQ (reference sequence). The CDR3, as DNA: TGTGTCAGCAGCTACGAGGGTCCTGGAAACACCATATATTTT. The encoded protein is CVSSYEGPGNTIYF. Drawing the rest from reference TRBV7-9 and TRBJ1-3, the complete variable domain is DTGVSQNPRHKITKRGQNVTFRCDPISEHNRLYWYRQTLGQGPEFLTYFQNEAQLEKSRLLSDRFSAERPKGSFSTLEIQRTEQGDSAMYLCVSSYEGPGNTIYFGEGSWLTVV.

This clonotype has a handful of counts. V gene TRBV13 combines with J gene TRBJ2-7, with D possibly TRBD1 on 6 matching bases. The CDR3 is 15 residues long. Germline V CDR1 and CDR2: PRHDT, FYEKMQ (reference sequence). V lost 5 bases and J lost 4, with 18 bases in between. The CDR3 sequence: CASSPGTRGGYEQYF. The DNA for the CDR3 is TGTGCCAGCAGCCCCGGGACCAGGGGCGGATACGAGCAGTACTTC.

This clonotype has just a few counts. This chain connects TRBV30 to TRBJ2-3; 12 nucleotides match TRBD2. Trimming removed 0 bases from V and 6 bases from J; junction bases left unmatched: 7. The CDR3 runs 16 residues. Per the germline V gene, CDR1 is GTSNPN and CDR2 is SVGIG (reference sequence). CDR3 in amino acids: CAWSVRASGGADTQYF. As DNA, the CDR3 is TGTGCCTGGAGTGTACGGGCTAGCGGGGGGGCGGATACGCAGTATTTT.

This clonotype was counted only a few times. The V call is TRBV27, the J call TRBJ2-3; tentative D call: TRBD1 (6 bases). The germline gives CDR1 MNHEY, CDR2 SMNVEV (reference sequence). Trimming left V 3 bases short and J 1 base short, with 11 bases between. There are 15 residues in the CDR3. The DNA for the CDR3 is TGTGCCAGCAGTTTTATGCCAGGGGGCACAGATACGCAGTATTTT. As protein: CASSFMPGGTDTQYF.

The sample holds one count of this clonotype. Just one base apart from a much larger clone, this may be a read error. J is TRBJ2-1 and V is TRBV4-3, with 7 positions matching TRBD1. The CDR3 runs 12 residues. Germline V gives CDR1 LGHNA, CDR2 YSLEER. CDR3 residues: CASSQGGGLQLF. In nucleotides, the CDR3 is TGCGCCAGCAGCCAAGGAGGGGGCTTACAGCTCTTC.

There are many counts of this clonotype. This chain connects TRBV27 to TRBJ2-7; 8 nucleotides line up with TRBD2. From germline, CDR1 is MNHEY and CDR2 SMNVEV (reference sequence). This CDR3 comprises 13 residues. Trimming removed 4 bases from V and 7 bases from J; junction bases left unmatched: 6. In nucleotides, the CDR3 is TGTGCCAGCAGTTCCCGGGGGGGCTGGGAGCAGTACTTC. It specifies CASSSRGGWEQYF.

This clonotype was seen a few times. The chain recombines TRBV4-3 with TRBJ2-7, with TRBD2 matching 11 bases. J lost 3 bases, V lost 3 bases, and 4 bases had no gene match. Germline CDR1 and CDR2: LGHNA and YSLEER. The CDR3 has 15 residues. The CDR3 DNA follows: TGCGCCAGCAGCCAGGGGACTAGCGGATACTACGAGCAGTACTTC. Translating gives CASSQGTSGYYEQYF.

Note on this clonotype: Just one base apart from a much larger clone, this may be a read error. This chain connects TRBV19 to TRBJ2-1; D gene unclear. There are 14 residues in the CDR3. Germline V gives CDR1 LNHDA, CDR2 SQIVND (reference sequence). The DNA of the CDR3 is TGTGCCAGTAGTATTCGGTCCTCCTGCAATGAGCAGTTCTTC. Its translation: CASSIRSSCNEQFF.

This clonotype was seen ten or more times. The CDR3 spells CASSQDPGAINTEAFF. Written as DNA, the CDR3 is TGCGCCAGCAGCCAAGATCCGGGGGCGATAAACACTGAAGCTTTCTTT. V usage is TRBV4-1 and J usage is TRBJ1-1; the D gene is possibly TRBD1 (6 bases). This CDR3 comprises 16 residues. Trimming shortened V by 0 bases and J by 2 bases, and 13 bases separated the two germline ends. Germline lookup yields CDR1 MGHRA and CDR2 YSYEKL.

On this clonotype: A junction boundary mismatches the germline segment, possibly from a read error. The chain recombines TRBV5-3 with TRBJ2-7; possible D gene TRBD1, 5 bases. TRBV5-3 is an open reading frame, and its role is uncertain. This CDR3 spans 15 amino acids. CDR3 residues: CASSLSAGMSSEQYF. DNA for the CDR3: TGTGCCAGCAGCTTGTCGGCAGGGATGTCGAGTGAGCAGTACTTC.

As DNA, the CDR3 is TGTGCCTGGAGCGACGGGACTATCCGTTACACCTTC. This translates into CAWSDGTIRYTF. The chain is built from TRBV30 and TRBJ1-2; D may be TRBD1 (5 bases). Germline-derived CDR1 and CDR2 are GTSNPN and SVGIG (reference sequence). The V gene lost 3 bases and the J gene lost 11 bases, with 16 bases spanning the gap. This CDR3 has 12 residues. The full variable domain, in which reference TRBV30 and TRBJ1-2 provide the parts outside the CDR3, is SQTIHQWPATLVQPVGSPLSLECTVEGTSNPNLYWYRQAAGRGLQLLFYSVGIGQISSEVPQNLSASRPQDRQFILSSKKLLLSDSGFYLCAWSDGTIRYTFGSGTRLTVV.

In this sample, this clonotype turned up many times. CDR3 coding DNA: TGTGCCAGCAGCTTAAGGACAGGGCCCACCGGGGAGCTGTTTTTT. It translates to CASSLRTGPTGELFF. The chain links TRBV5-4 to TRBJ2-2, with 8 bases lining up with TRBD1. Germline lookup yields CDR1 SGHNT and CDR2 YYREEE (reference sequence). The V gene end was trimmed by 2 bases and the J gene end by 4 bases; junction bases not matched to a gene: 4. This CDR3 spans 15 amino acids.

In its sample, this clonotype was seen a few times. The chain couples TRBV5-4 to TRBJ2-7, with D possibly being TRBD1 (5 bases). This CDR3 is built from 14 residues. CDR1 is SGHNT and CDR2 is YYREEE in the germline V gene (reference sequence). Trimming cost V 4 bases and J 4 bases, with 15 bases left between them. Here the CDR3 reads CASSPVDRLYEQYF. The CDR3 nucleotides read TGTGCCAGCAGCCCCGTCGACAGATTATACGAGCAGTACTTC.

V usage is TRBV6-5 and J usage is TRBJ2-3; 8 positions match TRBD2. The CDR3 runs to 14 residues. Germline V gene lookup returns CDR1 MNHEY and CDR2 SVGAGI. After removal of 6 bases from V and 6 bases from J, the junction contained 8 bases not matched to a gene. CDR3 DNA sequence: TGTGCCAGCAGCAACGGGGGGGCCGGGGATACGCAGTATTTT. Its protein product is CASSNGGAGDTQYF.

Details on this clonotype: This may be a read error: a much more frequent sequence differs by one nucleotide. V usage is TRBV4-3 and J usage is TRBJ2-3; no definite D call. The germline V gene encodes CDR1 LGHNA and CDR2 YSLEER. The V end was cut by 3 bases, the J end by 3 bases, with 16 bases between. This CDR3 comprises 16 residues. The CDR3 region is CASSHDLGRPTDTQYF. CDR3 bases: TGCGCCAGCAGCCACGATCTGGGCAGGCCGACAGATACGCAGTATTTT.

The rearrangement joins TRBV7-6 to TRBJ2-2, with TRBD1 matching over 9 bases. V dropped 5 bases and J dropped 6; count of bases not matched to a gene: 13. CDR1 and CDR2 from the germline V gene are SGHVS and FNYEAQ. This CDR3 is built from 17 residues. DNA for the CDR3: TGTGCCAGCAGCAAGCACCTACAGGGGGCGGCGGCCGGGGAGCTGTTTTTT. Translated: CASSKHLQGAAAGELFF.

This chain uses TRBV7-9 with TRBJ2-7; 8 bases line up with TRBD2. The V segment lost 0 bases and the J segment 5 bases; nucleotides outside the gene matches: 6. The CDR3 extends over 15 amino acids. From germline, CDR1 is SEHNR and CDR2 FQNEAQ (reference sequence). The CDR3 is CASSLAPGLVDEQYF. As DNA, the CDR3 is TGTGCCAGCAGCTTAGCGCCGGGACTAGTAGACGAGCAGTACTTC.

To note about this clonotype: A much larger clone lies one base from this, so it may be a read error. J is TRBJ2-3 and V is TRBV6-1, with D possibly TRBD1 on 7 matching bases. CDR1 is MNHNS, CDR2 SASEGT, per germline. Deletions cut 10 bases from V and 3 bases from J, with 14 bases between. The CDR3 is made up of 13 amino acids. CDR3 in DNA: TGTGCCAACCAGGGGGGAGTGACAGATACGCAGTATTTT. Protein sequence: CANQGGVTDTQYF.

The rearrangement joins TRBV4-1 to TRBJ2-7; 7 bases fit TRBD1. CDR1 is MGHRA, CDR2 YSYEKL, per germline. The ends lost 1 base at V and 5 bases at J; junction bases unmatched: 8. This CDR3 spans 15 amino acids. CDR3 region: CASSQGAGGMNEQYF. In DNA form, the CDR3 reads TGCGCCAGCAGCCAAGGGGCAGGGGGTATGAACGAGCAGTACTTC.

The chain uses TRBV19 and TRBJ2-7; no reliable D call. This CDR3 is built from 14 residues. Trimming shortened V by 2 bases and J by 0 bases, and 8 bases separated the two germline ends. CDR1 is LNHDA, CDR2 SQIVND, per germline (reference sequence). The CDR3 DNA reads as TGTGCCAGTAGTATAACCGCTTACTCCTACGAGCAGTACTTC. Translated: CASSITAYSYEQYF.

This clonotype was counted only a few times. The gene calls are TRBV7-8 and TRBJ2-1; no clear D. CDR3 length: 10 amino acids. CDR1 is SGHVS, CDR2 FQNEAQ, per germline. Between the trimmed V and J ends, which lost 5 bases and 11 bases, there was a span of 7 bases. Written as DNA, the CDR3 is TGTGCCAGCAGCGGAAACAAGCAGTTCTTC. Encoded protein: CASSGNKQFF.

This clonotype was picked up a small number of times. The CDR3 reads CSASGPDTGELFF. In DNA form, the CDR3 reads TGCAGTGCTAGTGGTCCGGACACCGGGGAGCTGTTTTTT. The rearrangement uses TRBV20-1 and TRBJ2-2, with no clear D. Germline CDR1 reads DFQATT; CDR2 reads SNEGSKA (reference sequence). There are 13 residues in the CDR3. V shed 3 bases and J shed 3 bases, with 8 bases lying between them.